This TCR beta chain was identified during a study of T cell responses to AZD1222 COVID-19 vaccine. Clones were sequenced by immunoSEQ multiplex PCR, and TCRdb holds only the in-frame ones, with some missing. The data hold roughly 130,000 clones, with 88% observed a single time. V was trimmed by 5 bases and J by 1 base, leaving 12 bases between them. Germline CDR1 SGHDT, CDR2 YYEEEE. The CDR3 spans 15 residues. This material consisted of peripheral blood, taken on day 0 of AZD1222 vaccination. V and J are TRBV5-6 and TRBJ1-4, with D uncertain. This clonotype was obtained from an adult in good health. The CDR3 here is CASSSLTKTNEKLFF. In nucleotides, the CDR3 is TGTGCCAGCAGTTCTCTCACCAAAACTAATGAAAAACTGTTTTTT.